The 11 T cell receptor beta chains below come from one sample, sequenced in a study of shared clonotypes between healthy human individuals. Profiling relied on immunoSEQ multiplex PCR, and the TCRdb table lists in-frame clones only, not all of them. The table includes 1.5 million to 1.9 million clones, 95% to 99% detected once. The material sequenced was naive CD4+ T cells sorted from blood. Subset meaning: CD45RA+ positively selected. All receptors come from a man aged 25 to 45 in good health.

The CDR3 region has the DNA TGTGCCAGCAGTCCCCGGATACGGGGATTTGAAAAACTGTTTTTT. Its translation: CASSPRIRGFEKLFF. The rearrangement uses TRBV27 and TRBJ1-4; D is unresolved. V dropped 5 bases and J dropped 7 bases, with 17 bases sitting between them. The germline V gene encodes CDR1 MNHEY and CDR2 SMNVEV (reference sequence). This CDR3 region has 15 residues.

The chain uses TRBV7-6 and TRBJ2-2; 11 bases match TRBD2. The CDR3 extends over 18 amino acids. Germline CDR1 is SGHVS and CDR2 is FNYEAQ. V shed 2 bases, J shed 4 bases, and the junction held 9 bases outside the gene matches. CDR3 nucleotide sequence: TGTGCCAGCAGCTTAATGGTAGCGGGAGGGCCCGGCACCGGGGAGCTGTTTTTT. Translated: CASSLMVAGGPGTGELFF.

The chain is built from TRBV5-6 and TRBJ2-3, with 8 bases that match TRBD1. The V gene end was trimmed by 4 bases and the J gene end by 2 bases; junction bases not matched to a gene: 6. The CDR3 consists of 15 residues. Germline CDR1 and CDR2: SGHDT and YYEEEE. Written as DNA, the CDR3 is TGTGCCAGCAGCACCCGGGACAGGATCACAGATACGCAGTATTTT. Translated, it gives CASSTRDRITDTQYF.

The CDR3 reads CASSSGLRQGFTGELFF. CDR3 nucleotides: TGTGCCAGCAGCTCCGGACTTAGACAGGGGTTCACCGGGGAGCTGTTTTTT. The chain uses TRBV14 and TRBJ2-2; the match to TRBD1 covers 8 bases. Germline V gene sequence: CDR1 SGHDN, CDR2 FVKESK. V lost 5 bases and J lost 4; bases outside the gene matches: 12. The CDR3 has 17 residues.

The rearrangement uses TRBV10-3 and TRBJ1-5; D ambiguous. Germline CDR1 reads ENHRY; CDR2 reads SYGVKD. With 0 bases removed from V and 0 bases from J, the gap between germline ends came to 6 bases. The CDR3 totals 15 residues. The CDR3 sequence: CAISESSYSNQPQHF. The CDR3 region has the DNA TGTGCCATCAGTGAGTCGTCCTATAGCAATCAGCCCCAGCATTTT.

This clone was observed a single time. The V gene is TRBV6-6, the J gene TRBJ1-1; 9 bases map to TRBD1. Germline CDR1 is MNHNY and CDR2 is SVGAGI (reference sequence). The CDR3 runs 15 residues. V lost 6 bases, J lost 1 base, and 6 bases stayed unmatched. The DNA of the CDR3 is TGTGCCAGCAGCTCCCCGGGACAGGGGAACACTGAAGCTTTCTTT. The encoded protein is CASSSPGQGNTEAFF.

In nucleotides, the CDR3 is TGTGCCAGCCCGGCTCCGTCGGGGGAAAAACTGTTTTTT. This gives the protein CASPAPSGEKLFF. The rearrangement links TRBV19 to TRBJ1-4; D gene uncertain. In germline, CDR1 is LNHDA, CDR2 SQIVND (reference sequence). Trimming pared 9 bases from V and 8 bases from J, leaving 16 bases between. The CDR3 is made up of 13 amino acids. Based on the CDR3 plus reference TRBV19 and TRBJ1-4, the full variable domain is DGGITQSPKYLFRKEGQNVTLSCEQNLNHDAMYWYRQDPGQGLRLIYYSQIVNDFQKGDIAEGYSVSREKKESFPLTVTSAQKNPTAFYLCASPAPSGEKLFFGSGTQLSVL.

This chain's CDR3 is CASSTRTGGDYGYTF. CDR3 nucleotide sequence: TGTGCCAGCTCGACCCGGACAGGGGGCGACTATGGCTACACCTTC. The chain couples TRBV18 to TRBJ1-2; 11 bases are a match to TRBD1. Trimming at V came to 6 bases and at J to 3 bases, leaving 6 bases not matched to a gene. The CDR3 has 15 amino acids. CDR1 and CDR2 from the germline V gene are KGHSH and LQKENI.

Concerning this clone itself: In the same sample, other DNA sequences code for this CDR3. DNA for the CDR3: TGTGCCAGCAGTTTATCCGGGCAGCCCCAGCATTTT. Residues: CASSLSGQPQHF. This rearrangement joins TRBV28 to TRBJ1-5; unclear D gene. Germline CDR1 MDHEN, CDR2 SYDVKM. The CDR3 runs 12 residues. With 1 base removed from V and 7 bases from J, the gap between germline ends came to 5 bases.

V and J are TRBV6-6 and TRBJ2-5; D unclear. Trimming pared 0 bases from V and 5 bases from J, leaving 10 bases between. The CDR3 length is 14 residues. Looked up from germline, CDR1 is MNHNY and CDR2 is SVGAGI (reference sequence). CDR3 loop: CASSYSKGSETQYF. The DNA of the CDR3 is TGTGCCAGCAGTTACTCGAAGGGATCGGAGACCCAGTACTTC.

The V gene is TRBV9, the J gene TRBJ2-3, with D perhaps being TRBD1 or TRBD2 (5 bases each). Germline lookup yields CDR1 SGDLS and CDR2 YYNGEE. Between the trimmed V and J ends, which lost 1 base and 2 bases, there was a span of 14 bases. The CDR3 totals 16 residues. The CDR3 sequence: CASSVSPRGSTDTQYF. DNA for the CDR3: TGTGCCAGCAGCGTAAGCCCGAGGGGATCCACAGATACGCAGTATTTT.